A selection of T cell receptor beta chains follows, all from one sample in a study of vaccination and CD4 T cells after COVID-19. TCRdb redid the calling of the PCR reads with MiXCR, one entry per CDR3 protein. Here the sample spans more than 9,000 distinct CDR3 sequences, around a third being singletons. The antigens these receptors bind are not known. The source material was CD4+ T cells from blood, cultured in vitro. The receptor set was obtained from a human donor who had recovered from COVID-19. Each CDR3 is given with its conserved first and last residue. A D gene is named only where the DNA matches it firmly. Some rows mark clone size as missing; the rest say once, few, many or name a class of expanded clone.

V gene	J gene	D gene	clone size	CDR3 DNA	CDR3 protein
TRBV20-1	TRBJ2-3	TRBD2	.	TGCAGTGCTAGAGATCGGTACGGAGCGGGGGCAGATACGCAGTATTTT	CSARDRYGAGADTQYF
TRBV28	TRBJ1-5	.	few	TGTGCCAGCAGTTTATTCGTAGGGAATCAGCCCCAGCATTTT	CASSLFVGNQPQHF
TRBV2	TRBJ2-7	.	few	TGTGCCAGCAGTGTTATTAGCTCCTACGAGCAGTACTTC	CASSVISSYEQYF
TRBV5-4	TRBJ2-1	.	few	TGTGCCAGCAGCCATCGGGGGGACAGGCAGTTCTTC	CASSHRGDRQFF
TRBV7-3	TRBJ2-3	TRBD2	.	TGTGCCAGCAGCGCGGGAGCAGATACGCAGTATTTT	CASSAGADTQYF
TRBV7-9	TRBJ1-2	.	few	TGTGCCAGCAGCTTAGGGGCAGATTATGGCTACACCTTC	CASSLGADYGYTF
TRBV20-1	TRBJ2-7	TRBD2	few	TGCAGTGCTGCAGGTCCGGGGGGTAGTTACGAGCAGTACTTC	CSAAGPGGSYEQYF
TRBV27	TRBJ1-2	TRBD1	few	TGTGCCAGCAGTTTTTCCGGGACAGGCCGCTATGGCTACACCTTC	CASSFSGTGRYGYTF
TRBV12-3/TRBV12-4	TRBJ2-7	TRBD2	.	TGTGCCAGCAGCCTAGCGGGGATCTACGAGCAGTACTTC	CASSLAGIYEQYF
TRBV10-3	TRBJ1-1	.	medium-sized	TGTGCCATCAGTGAGATGAGGGATGAAGCTTTCTTT	CAISEMRDEAFF
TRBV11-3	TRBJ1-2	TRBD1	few	TGTGCCAGCAGCCGGGGACAGGAGACTAACTATGGCTACACCTTC	CASSRGQETNYGYTF
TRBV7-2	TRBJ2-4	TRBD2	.	TGTGCCAGCAGCTGGGGCGGGGGGAGGAGGAACATTCAGTACTTC	CASSWGGGRRNIQYF
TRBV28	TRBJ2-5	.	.	TGTGCCAGCAGACATCAAGAGACCCAGTACTTC	CASRHQETQYF
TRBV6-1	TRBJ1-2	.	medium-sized	TGTGCCAGCAGTGAAGAGGGGCCCTATGGCTACACCTTC	CASSEEGPYGYTF
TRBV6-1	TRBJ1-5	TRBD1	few	TGTGCCAGCAGCACAGGGGGCGGAAGCAATCAGCCCCAGCATTTT	CASSTGGGSNQPQHF
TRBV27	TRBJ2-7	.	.	TGTGCCAGCAGTTTATCCCGTGGTGGGGAGCAGTACTTC	CASSLSRGGEQYF
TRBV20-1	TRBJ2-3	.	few	TGCAGTGCGTCTCAGCAAGATACGCAGTATTTT	CSASQQDTQYF
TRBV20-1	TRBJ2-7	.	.	TGCAGTGCTAGAGACGCGACAGCAAAGTACTTC	CSARDATAKYF
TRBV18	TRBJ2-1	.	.	TGTGCCAGCTCACCAGGGACCCACAATGAGCAGTTCTTC	CASSPGTHNEQFF
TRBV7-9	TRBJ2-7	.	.	TGTGCCAGCAGCCAGGGGACGGGGAAGGCCTACGAGCAGTACTTC	CASSQGTGKAYEQYF
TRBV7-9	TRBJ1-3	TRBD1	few	TGTGCCAGCAGCTTGGAGGGGGCAATTGGAAACACCATATATTTT	CASSLEGAIGNTIYF
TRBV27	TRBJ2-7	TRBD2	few	TGTGCCAGCAGAGGAACCCCCGGACTAGCGGGAGGCTACGAGCAGTACTTC	CASRGTPGLAGGYEQYF
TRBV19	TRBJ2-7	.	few	TGTGCCAGCAGTCCGGACTGGTACGAGCAGTACTTC	CASSPDWYEQYF
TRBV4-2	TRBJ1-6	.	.	TGTGCCAGCAGCCAGGTAGCGCTTCAGCCATATAATTCACCCCTCCACTTT	CASSQVALQPYNSPLHF
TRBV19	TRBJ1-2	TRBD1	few	TGTGCCAGTAGGGGACAGGGGACCGGCTACACCTTC	CASRGQGTGYTF
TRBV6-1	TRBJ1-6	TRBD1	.	TGTGCCAGCAGGGGGACAGACCGATATAATTCACCCCTCCACTTT	CASRGTDRYNSPLHF
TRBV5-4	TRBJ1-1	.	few	TGTGCCAGCAAAATTTGGGATGGCACTGAAGCTTTCTTT	CASKIWDGTEAFF
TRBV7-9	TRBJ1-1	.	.	TGTGCCAGCAGCTTCCGACCAGCCCCTGAAGCTTTCTTT	CASSFRPAPEAFF
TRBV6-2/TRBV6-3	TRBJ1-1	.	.	TGTGCCATTGCGACAGTCCCCCCTGAAGCTTTCTTT	CAIATVPPEAFF
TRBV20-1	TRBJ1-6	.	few	TGCAGTGCTATACCCGGGGGGGGTAATTCACCCCTCCACTTT	CSAIPGGGNSPLHF
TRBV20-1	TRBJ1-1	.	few	TGCAGTGCTCTTGATGCGCGGATGGGCACTGAAGCTTTCTTT	CSALDARMGTEAFF
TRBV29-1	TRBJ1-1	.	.	TGCAGCGTTGAGGGTAGAATGAACACTGAAGCTTTCTTT	CSVEGRMNTEAFF
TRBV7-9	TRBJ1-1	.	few	TGTGCCAGCAGTTTGCTGGGGGGCGCTGAAGCTTTCTTT	CASSLLGGAEAFF
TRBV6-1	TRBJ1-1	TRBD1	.	TGTGCCAGCAGTCGAGGGGGCGCGGGGAACACTGAAGCTTTCTTT	CASSRGGAGNTEAFF
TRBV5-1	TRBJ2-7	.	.	TGCGCCAGCAGCGTAGAGGGGCTGGAGCAGTACTTC	CASSVEGLEQYF
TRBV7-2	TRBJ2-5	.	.	TGTGCCAGCAGCTTAGGCGGCCCCGCTGAGACCCAGTACTTC	CASSLGGPAETQYF
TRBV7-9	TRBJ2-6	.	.	TGTGCCAGCAGCTCGACCAGAGCCTCTGGGGCCAACGTCCTGACTTTC	CASSSTRASGANVLTF
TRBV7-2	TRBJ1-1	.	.	TGTGCCAGCAGCTTAGGCCATCAGAACACTGAAGCTTTCTTT	CASSLGHQNTEAFF
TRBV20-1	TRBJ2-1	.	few	TGCAGTGCTCAAACCCCAGGGGCTCTCAATGAGCAGTTCTTC	CSAQTPGALNEQFF
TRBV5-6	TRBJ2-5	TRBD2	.	TGTGCCAGCAGATTTGGCGGACTAGCAGAGACCCAGTACTTC	CASRFGGLAETQYF
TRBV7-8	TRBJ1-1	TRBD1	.	TGTGCCAGCAGCTTGGACAGGGGGAGTGCTTTCTTT	CASSLDRGSAFF
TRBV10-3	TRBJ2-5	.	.	TGTGCCATCAGGGACAACCAAGAGACCCAGTACTTC	CAIRDNQETQYF
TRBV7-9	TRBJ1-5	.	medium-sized	TGTGCCAGCGCGTGGGGGAGGAATCAGCCCCAGCATTTT	CASAWGRNQPQHF
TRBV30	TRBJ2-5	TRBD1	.	TGTGCCTGGAGGTCGCTTGGAGGGACAGGGCCTCAAGAGACCCAGTACTTC	CAWRSLGGTGPQETQYF
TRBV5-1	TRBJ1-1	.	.	TGCGCCAGCAGCTCCCCTCCAGGGCCACGAAGGAACACTGAAGCTTTCTTT	CASSSPPGPRRNTEAFF
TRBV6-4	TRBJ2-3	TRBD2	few	TGTGCCAGCAGCTGGACTAGCGGGGGCACAGATACGCAGTATTTT	CASSWTSGGTDTQYF
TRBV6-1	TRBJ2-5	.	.	TGTGCCAGCAGTACGACAGGGAGGGAGACCCAGTACTTC	CASSTTGRETQYF
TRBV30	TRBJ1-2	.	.	TGTGCCTGGAGTGTAGCACAGAACTATGGCTACACCTTC	CAWSVAQNYGYTF
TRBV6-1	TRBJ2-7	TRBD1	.	TGTGCCAGCACCGAGACAGGGAGTCCCTACGAGCAGTACTTC	CASTETGSPYEQYF